What follows are 3 T cell receptor beta chains derived from one specimen sequenced in a study of T-cell reconstitution after alpha-beta-depleted transplantation in children. The library targeted TCRbeta and was prepared with unique molecular identifiers. TCRdb ran MiXCR on the PCR reads and lists one entry per CDR3 protein. Among almost 600,000 distinct CDR3 sequences listed, 25% to 30% were seen once. The material was PBMCs, obtained before TCRalphabeta/CD19-depleted stem cell transplant. These TCRs come from a boy less than two years old with Wiskott-Aldrich syndrome, due to receive a stem cell transplant.

This clonotype was picked up a small number of times. This chain links TRBV5-1 with TRBJ2-1; D is unresolved. The CDR3 runs to 13 residues. V gave up 5 bases and J gave up 8 bases, with 14 bases separating them. The germline gives CDR1 SGHRS, CDR2 YFSETQ. The CDR3 loop is CASSRASSDEQFF. The DNA for the CDR3 is TGCGCCAGCAGTCGAGCTAGTTCGGATGAGCAGTTCTTC.

In its sample, this clonotype was seen a few times. The chain employs TRBV5-1 and TRBJ2-5, with D unresolved. V was shortened by 0 bases and J by 4 bases, with 10 bases between the two germline ends. The germline gives CDR1 SGHRS, CDR2 YFSETQ. The CDR3 is made up of 14 amino acids. In nucleotides, the CDR3 is TGCGCCAGCAGCTTGGAGGCAGAGATAGAGACCCAGTACTTC. This gives the protein CASSLEAEIETQYF. Full variable domain (missing parts from reference TRBV5-1 and TRBJ2-5): KAGVTQTPRYLIKTRGQQVTLSCSPISGHRSVSWYQQTPGQGLQFLFEYFSETQRNKGNFPGRFSGRQFSNSRSEMNVSTLELGDSALYLCASSLEAEIETQYFGPGTRLLVL.

This chain uses TRBV10-3 with TRBJ2-1, with D perhaps TRBD1 (5 bases). From germline, CDR1 is ENHRY and CDR2 SYGVKD. This CDR3 is built from 16 residues. The V and J ends lost 0 bases and 2 bases respectively, with 11 bases between them. The CDR3 sequence is CAISESARVTYNEQFF. The CDR3 DNA sequence: TGTGCCATCAGTGAGTCCGCCAGGGTAACCTACAATGAGCAGTTCTTC.